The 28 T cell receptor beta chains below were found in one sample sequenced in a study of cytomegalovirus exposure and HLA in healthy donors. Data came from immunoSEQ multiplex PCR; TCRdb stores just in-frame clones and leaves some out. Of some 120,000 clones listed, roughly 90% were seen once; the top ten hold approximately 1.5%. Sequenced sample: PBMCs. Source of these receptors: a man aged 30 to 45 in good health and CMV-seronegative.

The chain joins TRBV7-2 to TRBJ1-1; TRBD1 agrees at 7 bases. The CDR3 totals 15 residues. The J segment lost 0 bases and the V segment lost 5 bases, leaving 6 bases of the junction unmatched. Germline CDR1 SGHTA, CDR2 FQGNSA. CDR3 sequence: CASSPSTGVNTEAFF. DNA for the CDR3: TGTGCCAGCAGCCCCTCTACAGGGGTGAACACTGAAGCTTTCTTT.

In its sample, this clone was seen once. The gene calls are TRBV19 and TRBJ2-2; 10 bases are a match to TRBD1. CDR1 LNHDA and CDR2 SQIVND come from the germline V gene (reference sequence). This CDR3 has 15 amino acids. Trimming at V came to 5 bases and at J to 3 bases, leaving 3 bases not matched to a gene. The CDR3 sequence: CASSPDRGYTGELFF. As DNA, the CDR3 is TGTGCCAGTAGTCCGGACAGGGGGTACACCGGGGAGCTGTTTTTT.

CDR3 sequence (DNA): TGCAGCGTTGAACAGGGCACAGATACGCAGTATTTT. It yields the protein CSVEQGTDTQYF. The chain joins TRBV29-1 to TRBJ2-3; D is uncertain. The CDR3 has 12 amino acids. Germline CDR1 and CDR2: SQVTM and ANQGSEA. V gave up 2 bases and J gave up 1 base, with 4 bases separating them.

Here the CDR3 reads CASSTHAQRLETQYF. DNA of the CDR3: TGTGCCAGCAGCACTCACGCTCAGCGTCTCGAAACGCAGTATTTT. The chain has TRBV7-2 and TRBJ2-3; no definite D call. With 5 bases removed from V and 9 bases from J, the gap between germline ends came to 21 bases. Germline lookup yields CDR1 SGHTA and CDR2 FQGNSA. This CDR3 comprises 15 residues.

The CDR3 spells CASSPGQGADTQYF. For the CDR3, the DNA is TGCGCCAGCAGCCCCGGACAGGGGGCAGATACGCAGTATTTT. The chain employs TRBV5-1 and TRBJ2-3, with TRBD1 matching 10 bases. The V segment lost 4 bases and the J segment 4 bases; nucleotides outside the gene matches: 3. The CDR3 contains 14 residues. Germline loops: CDR1 SGHRS, CDR2 YFSETQ.

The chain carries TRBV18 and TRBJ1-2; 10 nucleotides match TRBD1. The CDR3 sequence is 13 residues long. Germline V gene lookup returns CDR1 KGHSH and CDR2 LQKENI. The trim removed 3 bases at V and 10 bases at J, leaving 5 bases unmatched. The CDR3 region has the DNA TGTGCCAGCTCACCCCCGGGACAGGGGTACTACACCTTC. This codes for CASSPPGQGYYTF.

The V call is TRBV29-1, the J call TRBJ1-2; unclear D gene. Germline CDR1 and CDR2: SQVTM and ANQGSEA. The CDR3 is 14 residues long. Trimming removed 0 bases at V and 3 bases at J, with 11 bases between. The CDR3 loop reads CSVEDPGTDYGYTF. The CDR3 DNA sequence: TGCAGCGTTGAAGATCCAGGCACAGACTATGGCTACACCTTC.

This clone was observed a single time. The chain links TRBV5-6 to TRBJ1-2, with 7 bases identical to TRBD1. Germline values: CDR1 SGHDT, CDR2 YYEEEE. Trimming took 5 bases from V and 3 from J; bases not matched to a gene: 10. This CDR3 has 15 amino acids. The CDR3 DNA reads TGTGCCAGCAGGTTAACAGGGGTTGCAGACTATGGCTACACCTTC. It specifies CASRLTGVADYGYTF.

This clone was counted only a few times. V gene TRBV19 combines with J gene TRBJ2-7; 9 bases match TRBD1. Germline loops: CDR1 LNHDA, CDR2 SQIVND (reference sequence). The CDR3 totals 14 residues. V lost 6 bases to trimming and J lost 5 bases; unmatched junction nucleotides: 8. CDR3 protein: CASRELGQGNEQYF. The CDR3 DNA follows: TGTGCCAGTAGGGAGCTCGGACAGGGGAACGAGCAGTACTTC.

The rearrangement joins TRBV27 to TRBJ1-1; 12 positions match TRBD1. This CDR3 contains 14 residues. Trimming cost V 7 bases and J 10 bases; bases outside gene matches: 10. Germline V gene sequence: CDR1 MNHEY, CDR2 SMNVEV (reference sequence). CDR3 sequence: CASMVGTGGIGAFF. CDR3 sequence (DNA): TGTGCCAGCATGGTTGGGACAGGGGGCATCGGAGCTTTCTTT.

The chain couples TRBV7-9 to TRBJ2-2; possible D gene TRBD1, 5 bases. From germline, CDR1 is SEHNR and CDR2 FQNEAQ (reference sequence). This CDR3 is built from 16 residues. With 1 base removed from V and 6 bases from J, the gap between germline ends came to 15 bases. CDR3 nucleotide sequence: TGTGCCAGCAGCTTAGTAGGCAGGGTTATCGCCGGGGAGCTGTTTTTT. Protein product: CASSLVGRVIAGELFF. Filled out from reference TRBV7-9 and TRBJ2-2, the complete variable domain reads DTGVSQNPRHKITKRGQNVTFRCDPISEHNRLYWYRQTLGQGPEFLTYFQNEAQLEKSRLLSDRFSAERPKGSFSTLEIQRTEQGDSAMYLCASSLVGRVIAGELFFGEGSRLTVL.

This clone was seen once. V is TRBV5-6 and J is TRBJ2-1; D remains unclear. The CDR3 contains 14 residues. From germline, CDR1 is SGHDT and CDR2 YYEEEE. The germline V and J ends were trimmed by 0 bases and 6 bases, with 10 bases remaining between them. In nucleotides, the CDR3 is TGTGCCAGCAGCTTGGGTCTATCAGGCAATGAGCAGTTCTTC. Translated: CASSLGLSGNEQFF. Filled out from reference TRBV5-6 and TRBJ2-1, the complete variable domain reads DAGVTQSPTHLIKTRGQQVTLRCSPKSGHDTVSWYQQALGQGPQFIFQYYEEEERQRGNFPDRFSGHQFPNYSSELNVNALLLGDSALYLCASSLGLSGNEQFFGPGTRLTVL.

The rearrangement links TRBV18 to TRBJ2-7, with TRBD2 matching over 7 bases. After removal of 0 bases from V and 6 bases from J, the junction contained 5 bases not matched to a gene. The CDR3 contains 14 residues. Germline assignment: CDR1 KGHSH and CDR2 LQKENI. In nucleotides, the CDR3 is TGTGCCAGCTCACCACCCGGACTAGATTTCGAGCAGTACTTC. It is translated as CASSPPGLDFEQYF.

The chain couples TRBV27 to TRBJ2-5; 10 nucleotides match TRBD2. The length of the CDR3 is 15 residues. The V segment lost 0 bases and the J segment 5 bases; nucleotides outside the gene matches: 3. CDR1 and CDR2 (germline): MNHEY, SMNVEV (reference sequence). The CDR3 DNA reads TGTGCCAGCAGTTTATCCAGCGGGAGGGTGGAGACCCAGTACTTC. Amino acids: CASSLSSGRVETQYF.

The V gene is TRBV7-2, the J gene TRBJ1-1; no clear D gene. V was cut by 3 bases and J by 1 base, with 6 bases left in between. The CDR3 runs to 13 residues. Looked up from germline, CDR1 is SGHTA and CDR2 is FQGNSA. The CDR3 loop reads CASSFQENTEAFF. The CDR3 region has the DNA TGTGCCAGCAGCTTTCAGGAGAACACTGAAGCTTTCTTT.

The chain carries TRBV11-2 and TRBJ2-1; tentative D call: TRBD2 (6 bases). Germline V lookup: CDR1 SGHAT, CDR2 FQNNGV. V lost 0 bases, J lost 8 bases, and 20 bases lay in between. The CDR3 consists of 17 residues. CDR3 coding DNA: TGTGCCAGCAGCTTAGATCGATCGGGAGAACCCCGCGATGAGCAGTTCTTC. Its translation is CASSLDRSGEPRDEQFF. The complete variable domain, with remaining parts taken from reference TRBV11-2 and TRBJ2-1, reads EAGVAQSPRYKIIEKRQSVAFWCNPISGHATLYWYQQILGQGPKLLIQFQNNGVVDDSQLPKDRFSAERLKGVDSTLKIQPAKLEDSAVYLCASSLDRSGEPRDEQFFGPGTRLTVL.

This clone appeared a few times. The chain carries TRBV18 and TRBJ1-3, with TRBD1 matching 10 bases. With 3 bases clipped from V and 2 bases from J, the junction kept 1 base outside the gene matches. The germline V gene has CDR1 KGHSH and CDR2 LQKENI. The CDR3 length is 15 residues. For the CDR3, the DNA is TGTGCCAGCTCACCCGGGACAGGGGCTGGAAACACCATATATTTT. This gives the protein CASSPGTGAGNTIYF.

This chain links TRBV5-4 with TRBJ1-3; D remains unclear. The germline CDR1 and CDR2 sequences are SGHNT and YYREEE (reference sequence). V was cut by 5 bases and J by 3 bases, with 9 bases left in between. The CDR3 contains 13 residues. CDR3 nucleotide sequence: TGTGCCAGCAGATCGGGGATTGGAAACACCATATATTTT. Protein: CASRSGIGNTIYF.

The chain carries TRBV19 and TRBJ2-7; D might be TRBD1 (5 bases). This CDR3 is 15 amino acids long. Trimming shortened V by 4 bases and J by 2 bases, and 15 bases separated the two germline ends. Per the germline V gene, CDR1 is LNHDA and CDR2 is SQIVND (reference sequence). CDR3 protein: CASSNTGQIPYEQYF. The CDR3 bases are TGTGCCAGTAGTAACACCGGACAAATCCCCTACGAGCAGTACTTC.

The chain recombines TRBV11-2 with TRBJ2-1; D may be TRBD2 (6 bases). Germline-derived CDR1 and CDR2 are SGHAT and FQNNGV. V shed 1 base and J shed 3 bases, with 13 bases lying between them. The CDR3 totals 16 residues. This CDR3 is CASSLVLLSGYNEQFF. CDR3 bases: TGTGCCAGCAGCTTAGTTCTTCTTAGCGGCTACAATGAGCAGTTCTTC.

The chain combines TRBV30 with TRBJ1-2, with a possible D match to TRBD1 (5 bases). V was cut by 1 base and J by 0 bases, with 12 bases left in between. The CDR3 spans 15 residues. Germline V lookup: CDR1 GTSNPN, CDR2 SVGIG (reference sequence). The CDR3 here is CAWSGLQVPNYGYTF. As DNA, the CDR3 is TGTGCCTGGAGTGGTCTACAGGTCCCTAACTATGGCTACACCTTC.

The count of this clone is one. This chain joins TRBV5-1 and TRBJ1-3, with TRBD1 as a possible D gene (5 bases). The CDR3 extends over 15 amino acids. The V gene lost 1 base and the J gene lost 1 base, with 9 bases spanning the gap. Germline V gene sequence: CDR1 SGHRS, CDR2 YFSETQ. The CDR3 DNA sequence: TGCGCCAGCAGCTTGTTAGGGGTTTCTGGAAACACCATATATTTT. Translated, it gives CASSLLGVSGNTIYF.

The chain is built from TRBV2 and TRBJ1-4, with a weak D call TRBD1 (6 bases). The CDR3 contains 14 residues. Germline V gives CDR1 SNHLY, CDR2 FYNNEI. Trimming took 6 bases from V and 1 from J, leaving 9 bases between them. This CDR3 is CASRLDRTNEKLFF. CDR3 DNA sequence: TGTGCCAGCAGGTTGGACAGAACTAATGAAAAACTGTTTTTT.

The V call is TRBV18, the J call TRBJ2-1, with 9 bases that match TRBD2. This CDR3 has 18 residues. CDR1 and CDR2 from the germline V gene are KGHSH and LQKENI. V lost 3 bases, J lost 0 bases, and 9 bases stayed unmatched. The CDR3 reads CASSPGLAGLSSYNEQFF. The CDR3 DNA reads TGTGCCAGCTCACCGGGGCTAGCGGGACTCAGCTCCTACAATGAGCAGTTCTTC. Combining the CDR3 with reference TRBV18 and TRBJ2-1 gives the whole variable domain NAGVMQNPRHLVRRRGQEARLRCSPMKGHSHVYWYRQLPEEGLKFMVYLQKENIIDESGMPKERFSAEFPKEGPSILRIQQVVRGDSAAYFCASSPGLAGLSSYNEQFFGPGTRLTVL.

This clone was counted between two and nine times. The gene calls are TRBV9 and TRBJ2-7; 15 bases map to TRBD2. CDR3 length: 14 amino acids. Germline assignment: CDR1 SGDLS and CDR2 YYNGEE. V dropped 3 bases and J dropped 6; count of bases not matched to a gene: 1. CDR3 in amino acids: CASSAGLAGGEQYF. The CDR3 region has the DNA TGTGCCAGCAGCGCGGGACTAGCGGGAGGCGAGCAGTACTTC.

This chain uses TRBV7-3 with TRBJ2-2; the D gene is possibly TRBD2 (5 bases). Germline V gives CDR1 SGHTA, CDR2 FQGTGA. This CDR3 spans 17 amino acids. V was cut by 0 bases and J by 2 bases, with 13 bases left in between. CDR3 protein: CASSLTGGLINTGELFF. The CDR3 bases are TGTGCCAGCAGCTTAACCGGAGGTTTGATAAACACCGGGGAGCTGTTTTTT.

The chain's CDR3 is CASSIHGNTGELFF. CDR3 coding DNA: TGTGCCAGTAGTATACACGGGAACACCGGGGAGCTGTTTTTT. This sequence joins TRBV19 and TRBJ2-2; D gene ambiguous. V was clipped by 2 bases and J by 1 base, with 5 bases between them. Germline CDR1 and CDR2: LNHDA and SQIVND (reference sequence). The CDR3 consists of 14 residues. The full variable domain, with the rest looked up from reference TRBV19 and TRBJ2-2, is DGGITQSPKYLFRKEGQNVTLSCEQNLNHDAMYWYRQDPGQGLRLIYYSQIVNDFQKGDIAEGYSVSREKKESFPLTVTSAQKNPTAFYLCASSIHGNTGELFFGEGSRLTVL.

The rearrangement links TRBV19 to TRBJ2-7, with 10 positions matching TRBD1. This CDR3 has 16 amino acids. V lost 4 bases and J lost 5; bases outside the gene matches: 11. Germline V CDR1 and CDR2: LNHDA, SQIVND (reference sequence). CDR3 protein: CASSTRQGATFHEQYF. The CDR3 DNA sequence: TGTGCCAGTAGTACCCGACAGGGGGCAACATTCCACGAGCAGTACTTC.